These 27 T cell receptor beta chains came from one sample sequenced in a study of shared clonotypes between healthy human individuals. Measured with immunoSEQ multiplex PCR; TCRdb has only the in-frame clones, and not every one. The sample records a few million clones, approximately 96% being singletons. Sequencing used naive CD4+ T cells sorted from blood. Regarding subset: CD45RA+ positively selected. The receptors here all came from a man between 18 and 29 years old in good health.

V is TRBV6-1 and J is TRBJ2-5, with TRBD1 as a possible D gene (6 bases). The germline V and J ends were trimmed by 7 bases and 2 bases, with 17 bases remaining between them. The CDR3 length is 15 residues. Germline V lookup: CDR1 MNHNS, CDR2 SASEGT. Here the CDR3 DNA reads TGTGCCAGCATTCCCCAGGGGCTAGCACAAGAGACCCAGTACTTC. Translating gives CASIPQGLAQETQYF.

V is TRBV19 and J is TRBJ1-1, with a weak D call TRBD1 (5 bases). This CDR3 contains 12 residues. In germline, CDR1 is LNHDA, CDR2 SQIVND (reference sequence). Trimming took off 8 bases at V and 0 bases at J, with 7 bases between the two ends. This chain's CDR3 is CASVGLNTEAFF. The CDR3 DNA follows: TGTGCCAGTGTGGGGCTGAACACTGAAGCTTTCTTT. The whole variable domain, remainder taken from reference TRBV19 and TRBJ1-1, is DGGITQSPKYLFRKEGQNVTLSCEQNLNHDAMYWYRQDPGQGLRLIYYSQIVNDFQKGDIAEGYSVSREKKESFPLTVTSAQKNPTAFYLCASVGLNTEAFFGQGTRLTVV.

The chain uses TRBV5-6 and TRBJ1-2; D unresolved. Per the germline V gene, CDR1 is SGHDT and CDR2 is YYEEEE. V was shortened by 0 bases and J by 4 bases, with 13 bases between the two germline ends. The CDR3 runs to 15 residues. CDR3 residues: CASSLDRTQGYGYTF. The CDR3 coding sequence is TGTGCCAGCAGCTTGGACCGGACTCAAGGCTATGGCTACACCTTC.

This clone was counted between two and nine times. The chain combines TRBV4-1 with TRBJ1-4, with 9 bases matching TRBD1. This CDR3 has 16 residues. Per germline, CDR1 MGHRA and CDR2 YSYEKL. V lost 2 bases and J lost 4; bases outside the gene matches: 5. The CDR3 protein is CASSQSPTGGNEKLFF. CDR3 coding DNA: TGCGCCAGCAGCCAATCCCCGACAGGGGGTAATGAAAAACTGTTTTTT.

The chain uses TRBV10-3 and TRBJ2-1; 7 bases agree with TRBD1. Trimming took 11 bases from V and 6 from J; bases not matched to a gene: 13. This CDR3 is 14 amino acids long. The V gene's germline CDR1 is ENHRY and CDR2 SYGVKD. The DNA of the CDR3 is TGTGCCGTACAGGGACAGCTAAATCTCAATGAGCAGTTCTTC. Translation gives CAVQGQLNLNEQFF.

This chain connects TRBV10-3 to TRBJ1-1, with no clear D. Trimming left V 6 bases short and J 0 bases short, with 8 bases between. Germline CDR1 ENHRY, CDR2 SYGVKD. CDR3 length: 13 amino acids. The DNA of the CDR3 is TGTGCCATCAGAGGGCCCATGAACACTGAAGCTTTCTTT. It codes for CAIRGPMNTEAFF.

V gene TRBV19 combines with J gene TRBJ1-6, with D maybe TRBD1 (6 bases). The V end lost 3 bases, the J end lost 10 bases, and 22 bases lay between the germline ends. Per the germline V gene, CDR1 is LNHDA and CDR2 is SQIVND (reference sequence). The CDR3 has 17 residues. CDR3 in amino acids: CASSMTSTGRLGSPLHF. The DNA of the CDR3 is TGTGCCAGTAGTATGACAAGCACAGGGAGGCTCGGATCACCCCTCCACTTT.

This clone appeared a single time. V gene TRBV2 combines with J gene TRBJ2-3; 8 nucleotides align to TRBD1. Germline loops: CDR1 SNHLY, CDR2 FYNNEI. This CDR3 contains 16 residues. V was clipped by 6 bases and J by 2 bases; unmatched bases: 10. CDR3 protein: CASSTAGQGLTDTQYF. The DNA for the CDR3 is TGTGCCAGCAGCACCGCCGGACAGGGACTCACAGATACGCAGTATTTT.

This CDR3 is CASGRSGVSNSPLHF. DNA of the CDR3: TGTGCCAGCGGCCGATCAGGTGTCAGTAATTCACCCCTCCACTTT. This rearrangement joins TRBV6-5 to TRBJ1-6; the D is unclear. The CDR3 covers 15 residues. V was shortened by 8 bases and J by 6 bases, with 17 bases between the two germline ends. Germline lookup yields CDR1 MNHEY and CDR2 SVGAGI.

The chain links TRBV27 to TRBJ1-6; D gene unclear. V lost 3 bases to trimming and J lost 8 bases, with 11 bases between them. The CDR3 has 14 amino acids. Germline-derived CDR1 and CDR2 are MNHEY and SMNVEV (reference sequence). The CDR3 DNA follows: TGTGCCAGCAGTTTGGGGAGGGCACATTCACCCCTCCACTTT. Its translation: CASSLGRAHSPLHF.

The V and J genes are TRBV2 and TRBJ1-6, with unresolved D. The V and J ends lost 7 bases and 6 bases respectively, with 13 bases between them. The CDR3 consists of 14 residues. The germline V gene encodes CDR1 SNHLY and CDR2 FYNNEI. The CDR3 here is CASMSGPANSPLHF. The CDR3 DNA is TGTGCCAGCATGTCCGGGCCCGCTAATTCACCCCTCCACTTT. Full variable domain (outside the CDR3, taken from reference TRBV2 and TRBJ1-6): EPEVTQTPSHQVTQMGQEVILRCVPISNHLYFYWYRQILGQKVEFLVSFYNNEISEKSEIFDDQFSVERPDGSNFTLKIRSTKLEDSAMYFCASMSGPANSPLHFGNGTRLTVT.

This chain joins TRBV27 and TRBJ2-4, with D unresolved. This CDR3 contains 16 residues. Trimming stripped 4 bases from V and 2 bases from J, with 15 bases between. Germline V CDR1 and CDR2: MNHEY, SMNVEV (reference sequence). The CDR3, as DNA: TGTGCCAGCAGTTCTCCGGGCCTAGGAACCAAAAACATTCAGTACTTC. Protein: CASSSPGLGTKNIQYF.

This chain connects TRBV27 to TRBJ2-1; possible D gene TRBD2, 7 bases. The CDR3 has 21 amino acids. Germline CDR1 reads MNHEY; CDR2 reads SMNVEV (reference sequence). The V and J ends lost 4 bases and 4 bases respectively, with 32 bases between them. The DNA for the CDR3 is TGTGCCAGCAGTTCACTACCGGTGTTTAGTGCGCGCGGGGGCCGTTACAATGAGCAGTTCTTC. Translation gives CASSSLPVFSARGGRYNEQFF.

The J gene is TRBJ1-5, the V gene TRBV6-6; D might be TRBD1 (6 bases). CDR3 length equals 16 residues. Trimming took off 1 base at V and 7 bases at J, with 17 bases between the two ends. Germline V CDR1 and CDR2: MNHNY, SVGAGI (reference sequence). The CDR3 DNA is TGTGCCAGCAGTTACTTTTTGGGGGGGGCCGGACAGCCCCAGCATTTT. Its translation is CASSYFLGGAGQPQHF.

This clone was found once. The chain carries TRBV7-2 and TRBJ2-3; TRBD2 is a possible D gene (6 bases). The CDR3 is 19 amino acids. Trimming left V 5 bases short and J 4 bases short, with 28 bases between. Germline values: CDR1 SGHTA, CDR2 FQGNSA. The CDR3 reads CASSTGAYLRLVNSDTQYF. The DNA of the CDR3 is TGTGCCAGCAGCACCGGGGCCTACCTTAGACTAGTTAATTCAGATACGCAGTATTTT.

This clone showed up just once. The chain recombines TRBV27 with TRBJ1-1, with TRBD1 as a possible D gene (6 bases). CDR3 length: 13 residues. V lost 11 bases and J 1 base, leaving 14 bases between the germline ends. Germline V gene lookup returns CDR1 MNHEY and CDR2 SMNVEV (reference sequence). In DNA, the CDR3 is TGTGCCTCCTGGGACATACCGAACACTGAAGCTTTCTTT. This translates into CASWDIPNTEAFF.

A remark on this clone: At one boundary the junction diverges from the germline segment, which might be a read error. The chain combines TRBV20-1 with TRBJ2-3; D not resolved. This CDR3 comprises 11 residues. Germline-derived CDR1 and CDR2 are DFQATT and SNEGSKA (reference sequence). The CDR3: CSARSKDTQYF. The CDR3 nucleotides read TGCAGTGCTAGGAGCAAAGATACGCAGTATTTT.

Points on this clone: In the same sample, other DNA sequences code for this CDR3. This chain joins TRBV6-6 and TRBJ2-2; D is undetermined. The CDR3 length is 14 residues. V was pared by 3 bases and J by 1 base, with 6 bases between. Germline loops: CDR1 MNHNY, CDR2 SVGAGI (reference sequence). The DNA for the CDR3 is TGTGCCAGCAGTTATCCTGAGAACACCGGGGAGCTGTTTTTT. Translated, it gives CASSYPENTGELFF.

The J gene is TRBJ2-3, the V gene TRBV5-6, with D tentatively TRBD2 (6 bases). This CDR3 comprises 14 residues. Trimming left V 4 bases short and J 2 bases short, with 11 bases between. CDR1 SGHDT and CDR2 YYEEEE come from the germline V gene. The CDR3 is CASSVLAITDTQYF. The CDR3 DNA reads as TGTGCCAGCAGCGTGCTAGCGATCACAGATACGCAGTATTTT. The whole variable domain, remainder taken from reference TRBV5-6 and TRBJ2-3, is DAGVTQSPTHLIKTRGQQVTLRCSPKSGHDTVSWYQQALGQGPQFIFQYYEEEERQRGNFPDRFSGHQFPNYSSELNVNALLLGDSALYLCASSVLAITDTQYFGPGTRLTVL.

This clone was detected once. The V call is TRBV5-4, the J call TRBJ2-5; TRBD2 matches at 14 bases. J was trimmed by 3 bases and V by 0 bases; bases with no gene match: 1. CDR3 length equals 16 residues. Per germline, CDR1 SGHNT and CDR2 YYREEE (reference sequence). The CDR3 coding sequence is TGTGCCAGCAGCTTGGGACTAGCGGGGGGGAAAGAGACCCAGTACTTC. Translating gives CASSLGLAGGKETQYF.

For this clone: Distinct nucleotide sequences in the sample also encode this CDR3. The rearrangement links TRBV18 to TRBJ1-3; a weak D match, TRBD1 (6 bases). CDR3 size: 14 residues. CDR1 and CDR2 (germline): KGHSH, LQKENI. Trimming removed 6 bases from V and 0 bases from J, with 9 bases in between. The CDR3 reads CASSPGVSGNTIYF. The CDR3 bases are TGTGCCAGCTCGCCAGGGGTCTCTGGAAACACCATATATTTT.

The chain recombines TRBV7-2 with TRBJ2-7; TRBD2 matches at 7 bases. After removal of 6 bases from V and 2 bases from J, the junction contained 7 bases not matched to a gene. CDR3 length: 14 residues. Germline V gives CDR1 SGHTA, CDR2 FQGNSA. The CDR3 reads CASRPTSTTYEQYF. The CDR3 DNA sequence: TGTGCCAGCAGGCCGACTAGCACTACCTACGAGCAGTACTTC.

Comment on this clone: The sample has other DNA sequences that encode this CDR3 too. The gene calls are TRBV6-5 and TRBJ1-2, with 9 nucleotides matching TRBD1. The J segment lost 6 bases and the V segment lost 5 bases, leaving 4 bases of the junction unmatched. Looked up from germline, CDR1 is MNHEY and CDR2 is SVGAGI. There are 13 residues in the CDR3. Here the CDR3 DNA reads TGTGCCAGCAGTCGTACAGGGGGCGATGGCTACACCTTC. Its protein product is CASSRTGGDGYTF.

V and J are TRBV6-1 and TRBJ2-7; tentatively, D is TRBD1 or TRBD2 (5 bases each). This CDR3 contains 12 residues. V was clipped by 11 bases and J by 1 base, with 12 bases between them. The germline V gene has CDR1 MNHNS and CDR2 SASEGT. The DNA for the CDR3 is TGTGCCGTACGGGACGGGTCCTACGAGCAGTACTTC. This encodes CAVRDGSYEQYF.

The J gene is TRBJ1-4, the V gene TRBV5-1; 7 bases fit TRBD1. The V gene's germline CDR1 is SGHRS and CDR2 YFSETQ. There are 16 residues in the CDR3. After removal of 8 bases from V and 2 bases from J, the junction contained 12 bases not matched to a gene. Here the CDR3 DNA reads TGCGCCAGTCAAACGGGAAGGGGGCCGACTAATGAAAAACTGTTTTTT. Its protein product is CASQTGRGPTNEKLFF.

The chain links TRBV30 to TRBJ1-4; TRBD1 matches at 7 bases. V was pared by 5 bases and J by 1 base, with 4 bases of the junction left unmatched. The CDR3 totals 14 residues. Germline V gene lookup returns CDR1 GTSNPN and CDR2 SVGIG (reference sequence). CDR3 region: CAWGRQGTNEKLFF. The CDR3 nucleotides read TGTGCCTGGGGTCGACAGGGAACTAATGAAAAACTGTTTTTT.

This chain joins TRBV6-1 and TRBJ2-3; weak D call: TRBD1 (6 bases). The CDR3 loop spans 14 amino acids. The V end lost 5 bases, the J end lost 3 bases, and 12 bases lay between the germline ends. The germline V gene has CDR1 MNHNS and CDR2 SASEGT. CDR3 bases: TGTGCCAGCAGTCCCGACAGGTTAACAGATACGCAGTATTTT. Amino acids: CASSPDRLTDTQYF.